Below are 20 T cell receptor beta chains sequenced from a single sample in a study of monozygotic twins with inflammatory bowel disease. TCRdb re-called the 5' RACE reads, yielding one record per CDR3 amino acid sequence without DNA. Here the sample table reports approximately 400,000 distinct CDR3 sequences. Sequencing was done on a sample of blood. All receptors come from a human donor with ulcerative colitis or Crohn's disease, or a healthy co-twin of an affected twin (not recorded which).

This sequence joins TRBV5-5 and TRBJ1-6; TCRdb reports TRBD1, a call that lacks DNA to check it against. The CDR3 runs 16 residues. The germline V gene encodes CDR1 SGHKS and CDR2 YYEKEE (reference sequence). The CDR3 loop reads CASSLQGANYNSPLHF.

The chain uses TRBV7-2 and TRBJ1-6; no DNA is available, so the TRBD1 call from TCRdb remains unchecked. CDR3 size: 13 residues. Germline V gene lookup returns CDR1 SGHTA and CDR2 FQGNSA. This CDR3 reads CASSRTGNSPLHF.

The rearrangement joins TRBV10-3 to TRBJ1-5; TCRdb returns TRBD1, unconfirmable since there is no DNA. Germline loops: CDR1 ENHRY, CDR2 SYGVKD. The CDR3 extends over 15 amino acids. The chain's CDR3 is CAISELGGGIQPQHF.

The gene calls are TRBV5-1 and TRBJ2-7. Per the germline V gene, CDR1 is SGHRS and CDR2 is YFSETQ. The CDR3 is 14 residues long. The CDR3 loop is CASSQTGATYEQYF.

This chain joins TRBV6-2 or TRBV6-3 and TRBJ1-6. The germline gives CDR1 MNHEY, CDR2 SVGEGT. The CDR3 is 12 residues long. The CDR3 loop is CASSTSYSPLHF.

The chain is built from TRBV7-9 and TRBJ2-2; no DNA is available, so the TRBD1 call from TCRdb remains unchecked. The CDR3 runs 13 residues. Germline loops: CDR1 SEHNR, CDR2 FQNEAQ (reference sequence). The CDR3 is CASSMGGHGELFF.

The J gene is TRBJ2-3, the V gene TRBV7-2. CDR1 and CDR2 from the germline V gene are SGHTA and FQGNSA. CDR3 length: 15 residues. The CDR3 loop is CASSHAVGFTDTQYF. Filled out from reference TRBV7-2 and TRBJ2-3, the complete variable domain reads GAGVSQSPSNKVTEKGKDVELRCDPISGHTALYWYRQSLGQGLEFLIYFQGNSAPDKSGLPSDRFSAERTGGSVSTLTIQRTQQEDSAVYLCASSHAVGFTDTQYFGPGTRLTVL.

The chain couples TRBV25-1 to TRBJ2-1. Germline loops: CDR1 MGHDK, CDR2 SYGVNS. The CDR3 contains 16 residues. The CDR3 here is CASSEIEGSSYNEQFF.

V is TRBV4-1 and J is TRBJ2-7; checking the TCRdb D call of TRBD1 is not possible without DNA. The CDR3 sequence is 15 residues long. Germline CDR1 reads MGHRA; CDR2 reads YSYEKL. This CDR3 is CASSQRSRNSYEQYF.

This sequence joins TRBV4-3 and TRBJ1-2. This CDR3 has 15 residues. The germline V gene has CDR1 LGHNA and CDR2 YSLEER. CDR3 residues: CASSQEGIQDYGYTF.

This chain connects TRBV7-9 to TRBJ1-1; the TCRdb D gene call, TRBD1, has no DNA to confirm it. Germline-derived CDR1 and CDR2 are SEHNR and FQNEAQ (reference sequence). The CDR3 is 17 amino acids. CDR3 amino acids: CASSLGSGQKMRTEAFF. Based on the CDR3 plus reference TRBV7-9 and TRBJ1-1, the full variable domain is DTGVSQNPRHKITKRGQNVTFRCDPISEHNRLYWYRQTLGQGPEFLTYFQNEAQLEKSRLLSDRFSAERPKGSFSTLEIQRTEQGDSAMYLCASSLGSGQKMRTEAFFGQGTRLTVV.

The chain couples TRBV29-1 to TRBJ1-3. Germline loops: CDR1 SQVTM, CDR2 ANQGSEA. The CDR3 extends over 12 amino acids. The chain's CDR3 is CSGGNSGNTIYF.

This chain connects TRBV5-1 to TRBJ2-2; TCRdb lists TRBD2, though no DNA is available to test this call. The CDR3 spans 17 residues. Per germline, CDR1 SGHRS and CDR2 YFSETQ. The CDR3 loop is CASSLEAGARRTGELFF. Looking up the rest from reference TRBV5-1 and TRBJ2-2 gives the full variable domain: KAGVTQTPRYLIKTRGQQVTLSCSPISGHRSVSWYQQTPGQGLQFLFEYFSETQRNKGNFPGRFSGRQFSNSRSEMNVSTLELGDSALYLCASSLEAGARRTGELFFGEGSRLTVL.

This sequence joins TRBV5-1 and TRBJ2-7; TCRdb picks TRBD2, but there is no DNA to check that call. This CDR3 has 15 residues. Looked up from germline, CDR1 is SGHRS and CDR2 is YFSETQ. CDR3 residues: CASSSSGLKSYEQYF. Variable domain in full (rest from reference TRBV5-1 and TRBJ2-7): KAGVTQTPRYLIKTRGQQVTLSCSPISGHRSVSWYQQTPGQGLQFLFEYFSETQRNKGNFPGRFSGRQFSNSRSEMNVSTLELGDSALYLCASSSSGLKSYEQYFGPGTRLTVT.

The CDR3 sequence: CASSLTSNQPQHF. The chain joins TRBV7-2 to TRBJ1-5. This CDR3 spans 13 amino acids. Germline lookup yields CDR1 SGHTA and CDR2 FQGNSA.

V is TRBV14 and J is TRBJ2-2; TCRdb outputs TRBD1, but without DNA this stays unchecked. The germline gives CDR1 SGHDN, CDR2 FVKESK. The CDR3 extends over 15 amino acids. CDR3 loop: CASSQPNRGTGELFF.

V is TRBV4-3 and J is TRBJ2-4; TCRdb calls TRBD1, which cannot be checked without DNA. The CDR3 loop spans 15 amino acids. Germline V gives CDR1 LGHNA, CDR2 YSLEER. The CDR3 loop reads CASSVYRGSENIQYF.

The chain carries TRBV5-1 and TRBJ2-5. CDR1 and CDR2 (germline): SGHRS, YFSETQ. The CDR3 runs to 14 residues. This chain's CDR3 is CASSEPAVQETQYF.

This chain connects TRBV5-5 to TRBJ1-1; TCRdb's D call of TRBD1 is untestable without DNA. CDR1 is SGHKS and CDR2 is YYEKEE in the germline V gene (reference sequence). The CDR3 length is 16 residues. CDR3 sequence reads: CASSLGWGLGNTEAFF.

The chain has TRBV4-2 and TRBJ1-1; there is no DNA to check the TCRdb D call of TRBD1. The germline V gene encodes CDR1 LGHNA and CDR2 YNFKEQ. CDR3 length: 14 residues. This CDR3 is CASIRRGSDTEAYF.